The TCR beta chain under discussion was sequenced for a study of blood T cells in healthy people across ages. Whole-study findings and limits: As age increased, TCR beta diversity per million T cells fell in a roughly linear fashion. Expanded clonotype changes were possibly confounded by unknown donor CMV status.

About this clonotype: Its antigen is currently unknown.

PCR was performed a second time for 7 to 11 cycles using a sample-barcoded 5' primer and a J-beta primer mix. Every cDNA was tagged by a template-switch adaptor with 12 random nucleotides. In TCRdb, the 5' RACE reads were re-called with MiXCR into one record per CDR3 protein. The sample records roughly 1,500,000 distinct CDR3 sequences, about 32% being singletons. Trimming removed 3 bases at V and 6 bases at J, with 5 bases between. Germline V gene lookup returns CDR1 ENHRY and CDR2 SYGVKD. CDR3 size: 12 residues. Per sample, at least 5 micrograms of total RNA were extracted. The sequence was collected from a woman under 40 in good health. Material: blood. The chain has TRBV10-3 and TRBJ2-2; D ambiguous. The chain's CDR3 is CAISESAGELFF. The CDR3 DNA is TGTGCCATCAGTGAATCGGCCGGGGAGCTGTTTTTT.